This T cell receptor beta chain was profiled in a study of T cell changes during pregnancy in multiple sclerosis. Generated by immunoSEQ multiplex PCR, the TCRdb table keeps only in-frame clones and is missing some. The sample lists about 44,000 clones, more than 70% occurring once. Between the trimmed V and J ends, which lost 1 base and 3 bases, there was a span of 7 bases. CDR3 length: 14 residues. Germline CDR1 SGHTA, CDR2 FQGNSA. Sequences were derived from CD8+ T cells from peripheral blood mononuclear cells, sampled after pregnancy. The chain couples TRBV7-2 to TRBJ2-1, with D possibly matching TRBD1 (5 bases). The source of this sequence is a female donor in good health, enrolled as a control in a pregnancy study. The CDR3 sequence is CASSLGQSYNEQFF. The CDR3 DNA reads TGTGCCAGCAGCTTAGGACAGAGCTACAATGAGCAGTTCTTC.